These T cell receptor beta chains were read from a single sample in a study of patients and donors after allogeneic stem cell transplantation. MiXCR, applied by TCRdb to the RT-PCR reads, yields one record per CDR3 protein. The sample lists some 880,000 distinct CDR3 sequences, more than 15% occurring once. The source material was blood, either unsorted or a sorted T cell fraction (not recorded which). These receptors were taken from a human donor who was either an allogeneic HSCT recipient or a stem cell or donor lymphocyte infusion donor (not recorded which). It is not recorded whose cells these are; they may come from a transplant donor. CDR3s include the opening cysteine and the closing phenylalanine or tryptophan. Fields, in order: D gene, clone size, V gene, J gene, CDR3 DNA, CDR3 protein. A D gene is named only where the DNA matches it firmly. Clone size is stated in some rows and not others, as once, few, many or a class when expanded.

>-|-|TRBV6-5|TRBJ1-1
TGTGCCAGCAGTTACGGCAGGGTGGGAAGCACTGAAGCTTTCTTT
CASSYGRVGSTEAFF
>TRBD2|many|TRBV12-3/TRBV12-4|TRBJ2-1
TGTGCCAGCAGTCCGCAGGGGATTAGCGGGAGAGAGAATGAGCAGTTCTTC
CASSPQGISGRENEQFF
>-|-|TRBV6-2/TRBV6-3|TRBJ2-1
TGTGCCAGCAGCGGGACAGCGGGAGTCGTCAATGAGCAGTTCTTC
CASSGTAGVVNEQFF
>-|many|TRBV12-3/TRBV12-4|TRBJ1-4
TGTGCCAGCAGTTTTTCCAGGGGAAATGAAAAACTGTTTTTT
CASSFSRGNEKLFF
>-|many|TRBV10-3|TRBJ2-3
TGTGCCATCAGTAACAGATATACGCAGTATTTT
CAISNRYTQYF
>TRBD2|-|TRBV9|TRBJ2-2
TGTGCCAGCAGCATGCGACTAGCGGGCACCGGGGAGCTGTTTTTT
CASSMRLAGTGELFF
>TRBD1|few|TRBV5-1|TRBJ2-7
TGCGCCAGCAGCCGGGACAGGGGATGGTACGAGCAGTACTTC
CASSRDRGWYEQYF
>-|-|TRBV30|TRBJ1-3
TGTGCCTGTCGGCGGGTTTCTGGAAACACCATATATTTT
CACRRVSGNTIYF
>-|-|TRBV5-8|TRBJ1-2
TGTGCCAGCAGCTTGGCCCGGACAGAGAACTATGGCTACACCTTC
CASSLARTENYGYTF
>-|-|TRBV6-1|TRBJ2-2
TGTGCCAGCAGCCGGACGGACGACACCGGGGAGCTGTTTTTT
CASSRTDDTGELFF
>-|-|TRBV7-8|TRBJ1-1
TGTGCCAGCAGCTTAGTCCAACAGACTGAAGCTTTCTTT
CASSLVQQTEAFF
>TRBD2|-|TRBV7-3|TRBJ2-1
TGTGCCAGCAGCTTACGGGCGGGGGATGTCAATGAGCAGTTCTTC
CASSLRAGDVNEQFF
>TRBD1|-|TRBV7-3|TRBJ2-2
TGTGCCAGCAGCCAAGACAGGGCATCCGGGGAGCTGTTTTTT
CASSQDRASGELFF
>TRBD1|-|TRBV25-1|TRBJ1-4
TGTGCCAGCAGCCCAGGGGGATTGGGTGAAAAACTGTTTTTT
CASSPGGLGEKLFF
>-|-|TRBV20-1|TRBJ2-6
TGCAGTGCCAGCCGAACCGGCTCTGGGGCCAACGTCCTGACTTTC
CSASRTGSGANVLTF
>-|-|TRBV21-1|TRBJ2-7
TGTGCCAGCAGCAAAGATAGGGCCAGGCGATACACCTACGAGCAGTACTTC
CASSKDRARRYTYEQYF
>TRBD1|-|TRBV20-1|TRBJ1-6
TGCAGTGCTAGTCCAAGACAGGGGAGTTCACCCCTCCACTTT
CSASPRQGSSPLHF
>-|few|TRBV20-1|TRBJ2-7
TGCAGTGCCGTACGGAGAAGACGCGGTAGCGAGCAGTACTTC
CSAVRRRRGSEQYF
>TRBD2|few|TRBV12-3/TRBV12-4|TRBJ2-7
TGTGCCAGCAGCCCCAGGACTAGCGGGAGTCTTGAGGCGCGATACGAGCAGTACTTC
CASSPRTSGSLEARYEQYF
>TRBD2|-|TRBV7-2|TRBJ2-1
TGTGCCAGCAGCTTAGGGCTAGCGGTACCAAATGAGCAGTTCTTC
CASSLGLAVPNEQFF
>-|few|TRBV25-1|TRBJ2-7
TGTGCCAGCAGTGGGGTCGGCGGAAGGTACGAGCAGTACTTC
CASSGVGGRYEQYF
>-|few|TRBV12-5|TRBJ2-1
TGTGCTAGTGGTTCCTCCGGCTATGAGCAGTTCTTC
CASGSSGYEQFF
>-|few|TRBV4-3|TRBJ1-3
TGCGCCAGCAGCCCTACGAGGGGCTCGGGTGGAAACACCATATATTTT
CASSPTRGSGGNTIYF
>-|few|TRBV7-6|TRBJ2-1
TGTGCCAGCAGCCCTAACCTTCCGGGACACCGATACAATGAGCAGTTCTTC
CASSPNLPGHRYNEQFF
>TRBD1|-|TRBV2|TRBJ2-3
TGTGCCAGCAGTGCCGGGGACAGGGGCACAGATACGCAGTATTTT
CASSAGDRGTDTQYF
>TRBD2|many|TRBV6-5|TRBJ2-2
TGTGCCAGCAGTTACGGTAGCCTAGCGGGATATACCGGGGAGCTGTTTTTT
CASSYGSLAGYTGELFF